The 5 T cell receptor beta chains below all came from one sample that was sequenced in a study of cytomegalovirus exposure and HLA in healthy donors. With 60 Vbeta and 13 Jbeta primers, the PCR was carried out. Assay used: immunoSEQ multiplex PCR; TCRdb lists only in-frame clones, some missing. The sample holds approximately 200,000 clones, 85% seen once. The sample consisted of PBMCs. The receptors come from a woman in her 50s in good health and CMV-seronegative.

V and J are TRBV6-5 and TRBJ2-3; D possibly corresponds to TRBD1 (5 bases). Germline V CDR1 and CDR2: MNHEY, SVGAGI. Deletions cut 7 bases from V and 4 bases from J, with 15 bases between. This CDR3 is built from 14 residues. The CDR3 sequence: CASKNGHSSDTQYF. The CDR3 bases are TGTGCCAGCAAAAACGGACACAGCTCAGATACGCAGTATTTT.

There are a few counts of this clone. V is TRBV19 and J is TRBJ2-1; 9 bases fit TRBD2. This CDR3 contains 15 residues. With V trimmed by 3 bases and J by 7 bases, 7 bases remained unmatched. From germline, CDR1 is LNHDA and CDR2 SQIVND (reference sequence). The CDR3 here is CASSIVAGAWNEQFF. The CDR3 region has the DNA TGTGCCAGTAGTATTGTAGCGGGAGCTTGGAATGAGCAGTTCTTC.

This clone was seen only a few times. This rearrangement joins TRBV15 to TRBJ1-1; 8 nucleotides align to TRBD1. V shed 1 base and J 1 base; nucleotides not matched to a gene: 5. Germline CDR1 and CDR2: LNHNV and YYDKDF (reference sequence). This CDR3 has 16 amino acids. The CDR3 coding sequence is TGTGCCACCAGCAGAGCCCCAGGGACAGGGAACACTGAAGCTTTCTTT. Translating it yields CATSRAPGTGNTEAFF.

V and J are TRBV7-9 and TRBJ2-2; maybe TRBD2 (6 bases). Per germline, CDR1 SEHNR and CDR2 FQNEAQ (reference sequence). CDR3 length equals 15 residues. The ends were cut back, 1 base at V and 5 bases at J, with 11 bases in the middle. The CDR3 coding sequence is TGTGCCAGCAGCTTAGATGGGGCGGGGACCGGGGAGCTGTTTTTT. Amino acids: CASSLDGAGTGELFF.

The rearrangement links TRBV2 to TRBJ2-1; 7 bases fit TRBD1. Per germline, CDR1 SNHLY and CDR2 FYNNEI. Losses at the gene ends were 4 bases for V and 4 bases for J; bases not matched to a gene: 1. This CDR3 is built from 13 residues. This chain's CDR3 is CASSGTGYNEQFF. The DNA for the CDR3 is TGTGCCAGCAGTGGGACAGGTTACAATGAGCAGTTCTTC.